This T cell receptor (beta chain) appears in the sequencing data of a study of shared clonotypes between healthy human individuals. Study-wide context: CD4 naive and CD4 memory each took three plates per donor, while CD8 naive took two and CD8 memory one.

Naivety among CD8 cells was defined by CD45RO negativity and positive CCR7 selection, thereby excluding terminally differentiated effector memory CD45RA+ cells. V lost 1 base and J 0 bases, leaving 20 bases between the germline ends. Germline lookup yields CDR1 MDHEN and CDR2 SYDVKM. This CDR3 region has 19 residues. As handled by the study authors: ImmunoSEQ supplied junction-only sequences lacking quality scores, so filtering was different. This table comes from immunoSEQ multiplex PCR, and its TCRdb copy is limited to in-frame clones, with some not included. V and J calls and clone size are given by that table; D and trimming were obtained from the DNA. Of roughly 2.1 million clones listed, under 95% were seen once; the top ten hold 1.7%.

This receptor was taken from a man between 18 and 29 years old in good health. Some clones in this sample may be carry-over from other donors' samples. Sequenced material: naive CD8+ T cells from PBMCs. The chain combines TRBV28 with TRBJ2-3, with D perhaps TRBD2 (5 bases). The CDR3 is CASSLFFVGVVESTDTQYF. The CDR3 DNA sequence: TGTGCCAGCAGTTTATTCTTTGTCGGGGTGGTGGAGAGCACAGATACGCAGTATTTT.